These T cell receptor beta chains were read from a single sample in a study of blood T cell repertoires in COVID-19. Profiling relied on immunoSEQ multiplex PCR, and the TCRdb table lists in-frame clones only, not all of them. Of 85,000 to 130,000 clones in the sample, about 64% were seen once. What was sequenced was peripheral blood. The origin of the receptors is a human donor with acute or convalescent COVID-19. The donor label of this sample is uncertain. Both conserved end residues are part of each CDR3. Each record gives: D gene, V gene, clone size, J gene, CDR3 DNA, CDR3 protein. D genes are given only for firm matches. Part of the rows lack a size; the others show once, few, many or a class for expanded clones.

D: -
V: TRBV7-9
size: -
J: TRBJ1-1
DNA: TGTGCCAGCAGCTTAGTAGGGGGAGAAGCTTTCTTT
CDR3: CASSLVGGEAFF

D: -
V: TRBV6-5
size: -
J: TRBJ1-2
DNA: TGTGCCAGCAGGGACACTTTATATGGCTACACCTTC
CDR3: CASRDTLYGYTF

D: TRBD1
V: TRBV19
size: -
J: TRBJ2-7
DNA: TGTGCCAGTAGTAGTACCGGGACAGGGCCCTACGAGCAGTACTTC
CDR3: CASSSTGTGPYEQYF

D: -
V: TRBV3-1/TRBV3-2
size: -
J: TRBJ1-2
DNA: TGTGCCAGCAGCCCGCCTTCGAGGAGCGCTTCGGGCTACACCTTC
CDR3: CASSPPSRSASGYTF

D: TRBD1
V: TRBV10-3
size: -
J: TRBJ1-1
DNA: TGTGCCATCAGTGAGTTCCAGGGGGCAGCTTTCTTT
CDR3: CAISEFQGAAFF

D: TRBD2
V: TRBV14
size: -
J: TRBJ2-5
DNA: TGTGCCAGCAGCCTACTAGCGGGGGGCAGGGAGACCCAGTACTTC
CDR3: CASSLLAGGRETQYF

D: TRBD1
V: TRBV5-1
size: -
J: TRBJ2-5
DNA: TGCGCCAGCAGCACGTGGACAGGGGGCCCGCAGGGGACCCAGTACTTC
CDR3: CASSTWTGGPQGTQYF

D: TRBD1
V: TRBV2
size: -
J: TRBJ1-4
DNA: TGTGCCAGCATCCTGGACAGGGATCTAAAACTGTTTTTT
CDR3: CASILDRDLKLFF

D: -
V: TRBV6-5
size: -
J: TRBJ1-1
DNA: TGTGCCAGCAGTTACTCTAGGGGGGGCTGGAACACTGAAGCTTTCTTT
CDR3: CASSYSRGGWNTEAFF

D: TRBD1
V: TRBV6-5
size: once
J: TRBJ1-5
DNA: TGTGCCAGCAGTTTCGACAGGGGGCGCGGGCAGCCCCAGCATTTT
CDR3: CASSFDRGRGQPQHF

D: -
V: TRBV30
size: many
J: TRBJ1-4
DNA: TGTGCCTGGAGTGTACTGGATGAAAAACTGTTTTTT
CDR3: CAWSVLDEKLFF

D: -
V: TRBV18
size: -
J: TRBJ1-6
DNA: TGTGCCAGCTCCGCTATACCGAGTTCACGTAATTCACCCCTCCACTTT
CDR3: CASSAIPSSRNSPLHF

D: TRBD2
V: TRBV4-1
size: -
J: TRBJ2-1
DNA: TGCGCCAGCAGCCAAGGGCCACTAGCGGGGGATGAGCAGTTCTTC
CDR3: CASSQGPLAGDEQFF

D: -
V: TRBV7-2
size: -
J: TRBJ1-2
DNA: TGTGCCAGCAGCTTAGAGGGAGGAGGCTACACCTTC
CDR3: CASSLEGGGYTF

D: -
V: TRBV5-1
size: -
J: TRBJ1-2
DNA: TGCGCCAGCAGCTTGGACCCCCCACAGGGACCTAATGGCTACACCTTC
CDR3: CASSLDPPQGPNGYTF

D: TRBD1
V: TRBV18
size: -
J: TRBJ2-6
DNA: TGTGCCAGCTCACCCCGGACAGGGCGCTCCCCCTCTGGGGCCAACGTCCTGACTTTC
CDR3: CASSPRTGRSPSGANVLTF

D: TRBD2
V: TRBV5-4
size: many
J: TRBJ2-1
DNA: TGTGCCAGCGCGAATGGTGGGGGGGTCTCCTACAATGAGCAGTTCTTC
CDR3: CASANGGGVSYNEQFF

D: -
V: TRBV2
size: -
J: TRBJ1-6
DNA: TGTGCCAGCAGTGTTTTTGCGGGGTCCGATTCCCCCCTCCACTTT
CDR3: CASSVFAGSDSPLHF

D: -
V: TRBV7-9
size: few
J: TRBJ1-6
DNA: TGTGCCAGCAGCAGGGACAACTCCTATAATTCACCCCTCCACTTT
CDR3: CASSRDNSYNSPLHF

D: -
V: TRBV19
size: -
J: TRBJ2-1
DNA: TGTGCCAGCTCGGAGGCATACAATGAGCAGTTCTTC
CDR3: CASSEAYNEQFF

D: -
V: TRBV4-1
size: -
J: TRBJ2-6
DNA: TGCGCCAGCAGCCAAGGAGGTAGCTTCTCGGGGGCCAACGTCCTGACTTTC
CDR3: CASSQGGSFSGANVLTF

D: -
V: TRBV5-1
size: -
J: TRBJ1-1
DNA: TGCGCCAGCAGCTTACCGGGACTGAGGATGAACACTGAAGCTTTCTTT
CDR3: CASSLPGLRMNTEAFF

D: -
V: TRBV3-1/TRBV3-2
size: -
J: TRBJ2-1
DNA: TGTGCCAGCGCTACAGGATCGAAGCTCTACAATGAGCAGTTCTTC
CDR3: CASATGSKLYNEQFF

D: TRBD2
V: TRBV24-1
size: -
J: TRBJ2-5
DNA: TGTGCCACCAGGACTAGCGGGGGCGAGGAGACCCAGTACTTC
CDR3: CATRTSGGEETQYF

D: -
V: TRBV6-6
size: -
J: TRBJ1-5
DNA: TGTGCCAGCAGTTTTAGGATAGGGGGTAGCAATCAGCCCCAGCATTTT
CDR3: CASSFRIGGSNQPQHF

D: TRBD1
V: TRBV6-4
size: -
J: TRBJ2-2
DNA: TGTGCCAGCAGTCCACAGGGGGGCACCGGGGAGCTGTTTTTT
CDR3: CASSPQGGTGELFF

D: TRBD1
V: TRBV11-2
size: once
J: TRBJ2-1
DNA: TGTGCCAGCAGTTATCAACTAGGACAGGTCGGCAATGAGCAGTTCTTC
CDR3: CASSYQLGQVGNEQFF

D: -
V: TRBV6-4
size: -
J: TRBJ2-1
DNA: TGTGCCAGCAGTGACCGACCTCAGGACAGTCTGATCAATGAGCAGTTCTTC
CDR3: CASSDRPQDSLINEQFF

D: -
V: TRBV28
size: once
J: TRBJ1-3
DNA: TGTGCCAGCAGCAGTGGAGGGAGCTCTGGAAACACCATATATTTT
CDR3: CASSSGGSSGNTIYF

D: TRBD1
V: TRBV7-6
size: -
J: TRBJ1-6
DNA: TGTGCCAGCAGTCCGCAGGGGGCTGGTTATAATTCACCCCTCCACTTT
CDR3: CASSPQGAGYNSPLHF

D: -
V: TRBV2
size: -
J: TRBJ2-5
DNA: TGTGCCAGCAAGGGAGAGCGACAAGAGACCCAGTACTTC
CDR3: CASKGERQETQYF

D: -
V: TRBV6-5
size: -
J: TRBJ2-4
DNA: TGTGCCAGCCAGGAAATAGCCAAAAACATTCAGTACTTC
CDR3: CASQEIAKNIQYF

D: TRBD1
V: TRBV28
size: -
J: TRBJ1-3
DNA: TGTGCCAGCAGCCGAGGGGGCACTGGAAACACCATATATTTT
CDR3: CASSRGGTGNTIYF

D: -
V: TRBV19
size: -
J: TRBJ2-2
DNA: TGTGCCAGTAGTATAGTCGGGGGTCTCGGCGGGGAGCTGTTTTTT
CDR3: CASSIVGGLGGELFF

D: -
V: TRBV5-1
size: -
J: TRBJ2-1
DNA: TGCGCCAGCAGAAGTTACACAGTTTACCCGCAGTTCTTC
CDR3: CASRSYTVYPQFF

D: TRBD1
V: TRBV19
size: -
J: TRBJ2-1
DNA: TGTGCCAGTACGAGGGACAGGGGGATCAATGAGCAGTTCTTC
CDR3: CASTRDRGINEQFF

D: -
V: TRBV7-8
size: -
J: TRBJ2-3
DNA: TGTGCCAGCAGCTTAGTTTTTTCTACAGATACGCAGTATTTT
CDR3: CASSLVFSTDTQYF

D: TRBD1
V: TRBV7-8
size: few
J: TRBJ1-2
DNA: TGTGCCAGCAGCCGAGCGGGGACAGCCTATGGCTACACCTTC
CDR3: CASSRAGTAYGYTF

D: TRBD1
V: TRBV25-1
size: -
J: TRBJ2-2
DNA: TGTGCCAGCAGTATCTCAGGGGGCACCGGGGAGCTGTTTTTT
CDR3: CASSISGGTGELFF

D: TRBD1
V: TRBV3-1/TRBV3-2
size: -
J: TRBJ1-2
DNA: TGTGCCAGCAGCCTACGGACAGGGTCGTTCGGCTACACCTTC
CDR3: CASSLRTGSFGYTF

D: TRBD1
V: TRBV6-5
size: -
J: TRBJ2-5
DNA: TGTGCCAGCAGTCGGGACAGGGGGATTGTAGAGACCCAGTACTTC
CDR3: CASSRDRGIVETQYF

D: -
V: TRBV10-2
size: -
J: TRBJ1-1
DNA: TGCGCCAGCAGCGTAGGGGACACTGAAGCTTTCTTT
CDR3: CASSVGDTEAFF

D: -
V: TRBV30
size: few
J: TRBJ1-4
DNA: TGTGCCTGGAGTGTAGGGAGGGCTGGGAATGAAAAACTGTTTTTT
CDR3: CAWSVGRAGNEKLFF

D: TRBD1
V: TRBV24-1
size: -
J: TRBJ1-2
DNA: TGTGCCACCAGTGAGCGACAGGGGGTCGGCTTGGACGGCTACACCTTC
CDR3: CATSERQGVGLDGYTF